The rows below give T cell receptor beta chains drawn from one sample of a study of long-term antiretroviral therapy in people with HIV. Only in-frame clones appear in the TCRdb table, and some are missing; sequencing was by immunoSEQ multiplex PCR. This sample has some 5,000 clones, with 88% found just once. Source: unsorted PBMCs, taken 1.3 years after starting antiretroviral therapy. These receptors came from a woman aged 45-65 years with HIV. CDR3s include the opening cysteine and the closing phenylalanine or tryptophan. A D gene is named only where the DNA matches it firmly. Clone size, where shown, is once, few, many, or a class for clones that have expanded.

J: TRBJ1-5
D: -
V: TRBV6-5
size: -
CDR3: CASSPPNPQPQHF
DNA: TGTGCCAGCAGCCCACCGAACCCTCAGCCCCAGCATTTT

J: TRBJ2-2
D: -
V: TRBV4-2
size: -
CDR3: CASSQVALNTGELFF
DNA: TGTGCCAGCAGCCAAGTGGCCTTGAACACCGGGGAGCTGTTTTTT

J: TRBJ2-5
D: -
V: TRBV5-6
size: once
CDR3: CASSLIQAQETQYF
DNA: TGTGCCAGCAGCTTGATCCAGGCCCAAGAGACCCAGTACTTC

J: TRBJ1-4
D: -
V: TRBV2
size: -
CDR3: CASSWTFSGSEKLFF
DNA: TGTGCCAGCAGTTGGACCTTCAGCGGTAGTGAAAAACTGTTTTTT

J: TRBJ2-1
D: -
V: TRBV2
size: -
CDR3: CAVLTSPIDNEQFF
DNA: TGTGCCGTACTAACTAGCCCCATCGACAATGAGCAGTTCTTC

J: TRBJ2-5
D: -
V: TRBV6-5
size: -
CDR3: CASAHPINQETQYF
DNA: TGTGCCAGCGCCCACCCCATAAACCAAGAGACCCAGTACTTC

J: TRBJ2-7
D: TRBD1
V: TRBV5-1
size: -
CDR3: CASSLDRGEQYF
DNA: TGCGCCAGCAGCCTAGACAGGGGTGAGCAGTACTTC

J: TRBJ1-1
D: -
V: TRBV28
size: -
CDR3: CASSSITREAFF
DNA: TGTGCCAGCAGTTCAATCACCAGAGAAGCTTTCTTT

J: TRBJ2-1
D: TRBD2
V: TRBV19
size: -
CDR3: CASTIAGGGYNEQFF
DNA: TGTGCCAGTACTATAGCGGGGGGCGGGTACAATGAGCAGTTCTTC

J: TRBJ1-5
D: -
V: TRBV5-1
size: -
CDR3: CASSPGHPGQPQHF
DNA: TGCGCCAGCAGCCCGGGCCATCCCGGTCAGCCCCAGCATTTT

J: TRBJ1-2
D: -
V: TRBV5-5
size: -
CDR3: CASSLSGRGGYTF
DNA: TGTGCCAGCAGCTTGAGCGGCCGAGGTGGCTACACCTTC

J: TRBJ2-2
D: -
V: TRBV10-1
size: -
CDR3: CASSVRGRNTGELFF
DNA: TGCGCCAGCAGCGTTAGGGGCCGGAACACCGGGGAGCTGTTTTTT

J: TRBJ2-7
D: TRBD2
V: TRBV9
size: -
CDR3: CASSPRQGLAAYEQYF
DNA: TGTGCCAGCAGCCCTCGGCAGGGACTAGCGGCCTACGAGCAGTACTTC

J: TRBJ1-1
D: TRBD1
V: TRBV6-1
size: -
CDR3: CASSGGQTRILNTEAFF
DNA: TGTGCCAGCAGTGGGGGACAGACCAGGATTTTGAACACTGAAGCTTTCTTT

J: TRBJ2-1
D: -
V: TRBV7-9
size: -
CDR3: CASSPSGGRSYNEQFF
DNA: TGTGCCAGCAGCCCCTCCGGGGGCAGGTCCTACAATGAGCAGTTCTTC

J: TRBJ2-1
D: TRBD2
V: TRBV29-1
size: -
CDR3: CSVLAGGFYNEQFF
DNA: TGCAGCGTTTTAGCGGGGGGGTTCTACAATGAGCAGTTCTTC

J: TRBJ2-3
D: TRBD2
V: TRBV2
size: -
CDR3: CASSEERGGQYTQYF
DNA: TGTGCCAGCAGTGAAGAGCGGGGGGGCCAATATACGCAGTATTTT

J: TRBJ2-1
D: -
V: TRBV27
size: -
CDR3: CASSPLGHEQFF
DNA: TGTGCCAGCAGTCCTCTTGGGCATGAGCAGTTCTTC

J: TRBJ2-7
D: -
V: TRBV7-9
size: few
CDR3: CASSPRQGYEQYF
DNA: TGTGCCAGCAGCCCAAGGCAAGGGTACGAGCAGTACTTC

J: TRBJ2-5
D: -
V: TRBV29-1
size: once
CDR3: CSVAQGQETQYF
DNA: TGCAGCGTTGCTCAGGGGCAAGAGACCCAGTACTTC

J: TRBJ2-3
D: -
V: TRBV5-1
size: once
CDR3: CASSLDSRASTDTQYF
DNA: TGCGCCAGCAGCTTGGATTCCAGGGCTAGCACAGATACGCAGTATTTT

J: TRBJ1-2
D: -
V: TRBV5-1
size: -
CDR3: CASSSGDLDGAYGYTF
DNA: TGCGCCAGCAGCTCCGGGGATTTAGACGGGGCCTATGGCTACACCTTC

J: TRBJ1-6
D: TRBD1
V: TRBV18
size: -
CDR3: CASSPVGQGRSAYNSPLHF
DNA: TGTGCCAGCTCTCCAGTAGGACAGGGAAGGTCAGCCTATAATTCACCCCTCCACTTT

J: TRBJ2-2
D: TRBD1
V: TRBV6-1
size: -
CDR3: CASSGQGVGELFF
DNA: TGTGCCAGCAGTGGACAGGGGGTCGGGGAGCTGTTTTTT

J: TRBJ2-1
D: -
V: TRBV18
size: -
CDR3: CASSPGGPNEQFF
DNA: TGTGCCAGCTCACCGGGGGGGCCCAATGAGCAGTTCTTC

J: TRBJ2-5
D: TRBD2
V: TRBV28
size: -
CDR3: CASSASGPWETQYF
DNA: TGTGCCAGCAGCGCTAGCGGGCCTTGGGAGACCCAGTACTTC

J: TRBJ1-1
D: -
V: TRBV29-1
size: -
CDR3: CSVVPQRTEAFF
DNA: TGCAGCGTTGTTCCCCAACGGACTGAAGCTTTCTTT

J: TRBJ1-1
D: -
V: TRBV11-2
size: once
CDR3: CASSLDSGAGTEAFF
DNA: TGTGCCAGCAGCTTAGATAGCGGGGCAGGCACTGAAGCTTTCTTT

J: TRBJ2-7
D: -
V: TRBV4-1
size: -
CDR3: CASSFQGGPYEQYF
DNA: TGCGCCAGCAGCTTTCAGGGGGGGCCGTACGAGCAGTACTTC

J: TRBJ1-2
D: -
V: TRBV10-1
size: few
CDR3: CASSDTKNYGYTF
DNA: TGCGCCAGCAGTGATACAAAAAACTATGGCTACACCTTC

J: TRBJ2-2
D: -
V: TRBV19
size: -
CDR3: CASSIQGLELFF
DNA: TGTGCCAGTAGTATTCAGGGGTTGGAGCTGTTTTTT

J: TRBJ2-3
D: -
V: TRBV6-5
size: -
CDR3: CASSYGALSADTQYF
DNA: TGTGCCAGCAGTTACGGAGCGTTGTCAGCAGATACGCAGTATTTT

J: TRBJ1-3
D: -
V: TRBV7-2
size: -
CDR3: CASSLAFRGGGNTIYF
DNA: TGTGCCAGCAGCTTAGCTTTCCGCGGCGGCGGAAACACCATATATTTT

J: TRBJ2-2
D: TRBD2
V: TRBV7-2
size: -
CDR3: CASSPRGESGELFF
DNA: TGTGCCAGCAGCCCGCGGGGGGAGTCCGGGGAGCTGTTTTTT

J: TRBJ1-2
D: -
V: TRBV6-1
size: once
CDR3: CASSEMFGGLSYGYTF
DNA: TGTGCCAGCAGTGAAATGTTTGGGGGGCTTAGCTATGGCTACACCTTC

J: TRBJ1-5
D: TRBD1
V: TRBV19
size: few
CDR3: CASSTWTGEQPQHF
DNA: TGTGCCAGTAGTACTTGGACAGGGGAGCAGCCCCAGCATTTT

J: TRBJ2-2
D: TRBD1
V: TRBV29-1
size: -
CDR3: CSVEDRGLGTGELFF
DNA: TGCAGCGTTGAAGACAGGGGGCTGGGCACCGGGGAGCTGTTTTTT

J: TRBJ2-4
D: -
V: TRBV29-1
size: -
CDR3: CSVGSRAAKNIQYF
DNA: TGCAGCGTTGGATCCAGGGCGGCCAAAAACATTCAGTACTTC

J: TRBJ2-4
D: -
V: TRBV25-1
size: -
CDR3: CASSEQGGGDIQYF
DNA: TGTGCCAGCAGTGAACAGGGAGGGGGGGACATTCAGTACTTC

J: TRBJ2-2
D: -
V: TRBV5-1
size: few
CDR3: CASSFGGTGELFF
DNA: TGCGCCAGCAGCTTTGGGGGTACCGGGGAGCTGTTTTTT

J: TRBJ1-2
D: TRBD1
V: TRBV5-5
size: -
CDR3: CASSSDRGAYGYTF
DNA: TGTGCCAGCAGCTCAGACAGGGGGGCCTATGGCTACACCTTC

J: TRBJ1-2
D: -
V: TRBV6-5
size: -
CDR3: CASGGLTNGYTF
DNA: TGTGCCAGCGGGGGATTGACAAACGGCTACACCTTC

J: TRBJ2-2
D: -
V: TRBV29-1
size: -
CDR3: CSAPVGPNTGELFF
DNA: TGCAGCGCACCCGTAGGGCCGAACACCGGGGAGCTGTTTTTT

J: TRBJ2-5
D: TRBD1
V: TRBV5-4
size: -
CDR3: CASSANRGLGSTQYF
DNA: TGTGCCAGCAGCGCAAACAGGGGGCTAGGATCGACCCAGTACTTC

J: TRBJ2-5
D: -
V: TRBV4-1
size: -
CDR3: CASSQGTQETQYF
DNA: TGCGCCAGCAGCCAAGGGACCCAAGAGACCCAGTACTTC

J: TRBJ1-1
D: -
V: TRBV6-6
size: -
CDR3: CASRAGTWNTEAFF
DNA: TGTGCCAGCAGAGCCGGGACTTGGAACACTGAAGCTTTCTTT

J: TRBJ1-2
D: -
V: TRBV6-5
size: -
CDR3: CASSSGHYYGYTF
DNA: TGTGCCAGCAGCTCCGGACATTACTATGGCTACACCTTC

J: TRBJ1-6
D: -
V: TRBV30
size: -
CDR3: CAMARGGDSPLHF
DNA: TGTGCCATGGCCAGGGGTGGGGATTCACCCCTCCACTTT

J: TRBJ2-5
D: -
V: TRBV19
size: -
CDR3: CASGWGTAGETQYF
DNA: TGTGCCAGTGGGTGGGGGACTGCGGGGGAGACCCAGTACTTC

J: TRBJ2-3
D: TRBD2
V: TRBV10-2
size: once
CDR3: CASSEGGVIAGGLVTDTQYF
DNA: TGCGCCAGCAGTGAGGGGGGTGTGATAGCGGGGGGTCTTGTCACAGATACGCAGTATTTT

J: TRBJ1-6
D: -
V: TRBV9
size: -
CDR3: CASSAMDSNSPLHF
DNA: TGTGCCAGCAGCGCTATGGACAGTAATTCACCCCTCCACTTT

J: TRBJ2-7
D: -
V: TRBV9
size: -
CDR3: CASSVEGAEDEQYF
DNA: TGTGCCAGCAGCGTAGAAGGGGCGGAGGACGAGCAGTACTTC

J: TRBJ1-2
D: -
V: TRBV15
size: few
CDR3: CATSREGTQGAEGYTF
DNA: TGTGCCACCAGCAGAGAGGGGACCCAAGGGGCAGAAGGCTACACCTTC

J: TRBJ2-5
D: TRBD2
V: TRBV7-3
size: -
CDR3: CASSLSGGPQETQYF
DNA: TGTGCCAGCAGCCTTAGCGGGGGGCCCCAAGAGACCCAGTACTTC

J: TRBJ1-4
D: TRBD1
V: TRBV5-1
size: -
CDR3: CASSFRQGDEKLFF
DNA: TGCGCCAGCAGCTTCCGGCAGGGGGATGAAAAACTGTTTTTT